The 15 T cell receptor beta chains listed next were all sequenced from one sample in a study of PD-1 blockade in classical Hodgkin lymphoma. Brentuximab vedotin exposure varied among the patients, all of whom had relapsed after autologous stem cell transplantation. Clones were read by immunoSEQ multiplex PCR, and TCRdb kept only the in-frame ones, dropping some. The repertoire has more than 25,000 clones, about 78% of them found once; the top ten carry 30% to 40%. The material was peripheral blood mononuclear cells (PBMCs), obtained before the second cycle of nivolumab. The receptors shown here come from a human donor with classical Hodgkin lymphoma.

This chain uses TRBV6-1 with TRBJ2-7, with 10 bases identical to TRBD2. Germline CDR1 reads MNHNS; CDR2 reads SASEGT. The junction had 4 bases not matched to a gene; V was cut back by 0 bases and J by 5 bases. The CDR3 has 15 amino acids. This CDR3 is CASSEAQRGGHEQYF. The CDR3 DNA reads as TGTGCCAGCAGTGAAGCCCAGCGGGGGGGCCACGAGCAGTACTTC.

CDR3 in DNA: TGTGCCAGTACCCCCCCTCGGACAAGATCCACTGAAGCTTTCTTT. This codes for CASTPPRTRSTEAFF. This chain connects TRBV19 to TRBJ1-1; weak D call: TRBD1 (5 bases). The length of the CDR3 is 15 residues. V lost 7 bases and J 4 bases, leaving 19 bases between the germline ends. Germline CDR1 and CDR2: LNHDA and SQIVND (reference sequence).

This clone was counted between two and nine times. The chain combines TRBV5-5 with TRBJ1-5; no clear D gene. Trimming stripped 0 bases from V and 11 bases from J, with 18 bases between. In germline, CDR1 is SGHKS, CDR2 YYEKEE (reference sequence). This CDR3 has 15 residues. DNA of the CDR3: TGTGCCAGCAGCTTGGGTGTGGTAGCGGGTGGAGCCCAGCATTTT. Protein product: CASSLGVVAGGAQHF.

This clone was counted a single time. The rearrangement links TRBV7-3 to TRBJ2-1; D gene ambiguous. Trimming took 1 base from V and 9 from J, leaving 10 bases between them. The germline CDR1 and CDR2 sequences are SGHTA and FQGTGA. The CDR3 is made up of 13 amino acids. This chain's CDR3 is CASSLNHPGEQFF. DNA for the CDR3: TGTGCCAGCAGCTTAAACCATCCTGGTGAGCAGTTCTTC.

This chain joins TRBV4-3 and TRBJ2-5; 8 nucleotides line up with TRBD1. V lost 0 bases and J lost 7; bases outside the gene matches: 7. This CDR3 is built from 15 residues. CDR1 is LGHNA, CDR2 YSLEER, per germline. The CDR3: CASSQEGSGGSTQYF. CDR3 coding DNA: TGCGCCAGCAGCCAAGAAGGTTCAGGGGGCTCGACCCAGTACTTC.

The gene calls are TRBV28 and TRBJ1-5; D is possibly TRBD1 (5 bases). With 8 bases removed from V and 7 bases from J, the gap between germline ends came to 15 bases. Germline-derived CDR1 and CDR2 are MDHEN and SYDVKM. The CDR3 consists of 13 residues. In DNA, the CDR3 is TGTGCCAGCGAGTGGGGGGTCGACCAGCCCCAGCATTTT. It encodes CASEWGVDQPQHF.

With respect to this clone: Germline is not matched at one junction end, which may reflect a read error. In DNA form, the CDR3 reads TGTGCCAGCAGTTACAGGGACCTGTTCTTC. Translating gives CASSYRDLFF. This chain uses TRBV6-6 with TRBJ1-2, with D perhaps TRBD1 (5 bases). This CDR3 has 10 amino acids. Germline V CDR1 and CDR2: MNHNY, SVGAGI (reference sequence).

This sequence joins TRBV29-1 and TRBJ2-3, with 13 bases identical to TRBD2. The junction had 5 bases not matched to a gene; V was cut back by 3 bases and J by 5 bases. Looked up from germline, CDR1 is SQVTM and CDR2 is ANQGSEA. The CDR3 sequence is 15 residues long. The CDR3 DNA reads as TGCAGCGTTGAGTTGACTAGCGGGGGGTTAGATACGCAGTATTTT. It translates to CSVELTSGGLDTQYF.

This clone was picked up a small number of times. V usage is TRBV18 and J usage is TRBJ1-6; 9 bases fit TRBD1. Trimming took 2 bases from V and 10 from J; bases not matched to a gene: 6. Germline V gene sequence: CDR1 KGHSH, CDR2 LQKENI. The length of the CDR3 is 15 residues. The CDR3 DNA reads as TGTGCCAGCTCACCAATAGGACAGGGGTACTCACCCCTCCACTTT. Translating it yields CASSPIGQGYSPLHF.

The V and J genes are TRBV28 and TRBJ1-2; D is perhaps TRBD1 (5 bases). Germline loops: CDR1 MDHEN, CDR2 SYDVKM. V lost 3 bases, J lost 4 bases, and 12 bases lay in between. This CDR3 is built from 14 residues. CDR3 bases: TGTGCCAGCAGTTTTATAAGGGGATCCTATGGCTACACCTTC. Translated: CASSFIRGSYGYTF.

DNA for the CDR3: TGTGCCAGCTCGGTTGGACCGGTCAATCAGCCCCAGCATTTT. This gives the protein CASSVGPVNQPQHF. The J gene is TRBJ1-5, the V gene TRBV18; D gene uncertain. This CDR3 has 14 residues. Germline V gene data show CDR1 as KGHSH and CDR2 as LQKENI. V lost 6 bases to trimming and J lost 3 bases, with 12 bases between them.

The chain joins TRBV6-6 to TRBJ1-5; 7 bases agree with TRBD1. The V and J ends lost 3 bases and 7 bases, in that order; junction bases with no gene match: 6. Germline values: CDR1 MNHNY, CDR2 SVGAGI (reference sequence). The CDR3 totals 14 residues. The chain's CDR3 is CASSYEGAMQPQHF. CDR3 nucleotides: TGTGCCAGCAGTTATGAGGGGGCGATGCAGCCCCAGCATTTT.

The V and J genes are TRBV2 and TRBJ2-3, with TRBD1 identical over 8 bases. Germline CDR1 and CDR2: SNHLY and FYNNEI. Trimming took 4 bases from V and 4 from J; bases not matched to a gene: 7. The CDR3 extends over 15 amino acids. DNA for the CDR3: TGTGCCAGCAGTGTAGCGGAACAGGGGGCAGATACGCAGTATTTT. This sequence encodes CASSVAEQGADTQYF.

The chain joins TRBV19 to TRBJ1-2, with 7 positions matching TRBD1. Germline CDR1 reads LNHDA; CDR2 reads SQIVND (reference sequence). The CDR3 spans 14 residues. V gave up 0 bases and J gave up 4 bases; unmatched junction bases: 2. CDR3: CASSIDGDSYGYTF. The CDR3 coding sequence is TGTGCCAGTAGTATAGATGGGGACAGCTATGGCTACACCTTC.

The chain carries TRBV27 and TRBJ1-5; tentative D call: TRBD1 (6 bases). This CDR3 spans 14 amino acids. The ends were cut back, 1 base at V and 7 bases at J, with 11 bases in the middle. Germline V gene sequence: CDR1 MNHEY, CDR2 SMNVEV (reference sequence). In DNA form, the CDR3 reads TGTGCCAGCAGTTTATACAGGGAAGGGCAGCCCCAGCATTTT. Encoded protein: CASSLYREGQPQHF.